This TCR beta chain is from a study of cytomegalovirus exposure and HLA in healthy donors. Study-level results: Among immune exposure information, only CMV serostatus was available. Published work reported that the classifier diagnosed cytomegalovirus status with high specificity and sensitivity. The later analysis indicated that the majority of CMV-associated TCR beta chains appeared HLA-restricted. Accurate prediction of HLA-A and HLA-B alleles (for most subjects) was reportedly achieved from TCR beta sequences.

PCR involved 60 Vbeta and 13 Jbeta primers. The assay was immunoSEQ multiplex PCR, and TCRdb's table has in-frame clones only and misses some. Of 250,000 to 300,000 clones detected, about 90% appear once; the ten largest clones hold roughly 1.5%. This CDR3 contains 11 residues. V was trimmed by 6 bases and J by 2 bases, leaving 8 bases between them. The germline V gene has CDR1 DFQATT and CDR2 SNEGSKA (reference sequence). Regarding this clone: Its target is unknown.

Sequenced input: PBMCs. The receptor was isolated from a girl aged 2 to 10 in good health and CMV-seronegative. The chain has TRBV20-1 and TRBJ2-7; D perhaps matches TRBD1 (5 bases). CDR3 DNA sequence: TGCAGTGCCTTGGACACCTACGAGCAGTACTTC. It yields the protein CSALDTYEQYF.